The 14 T cell receptor beta chains listed next were all sequenced from one sample in a study of early T cells in non-severe SARS-CoV-2 infection (dated by TCRdb to the early 2020s). Receptors were amplified or captured by 5' RACE. The sequencing machine was a NextSeq 500. TCRdb reworked the public reads: Q25 trimming with fastp, MiXCR clone assembly, productive beta chains retained. One record per CDR3 amino acid sequence lists the most common genes and DNA. Recorded for this sample are about 19,000 distinct CDR3 sequences; roughly 4.6% of them occurred a single time. The ten most abundant clones make up more than 7% of the sample. The specimen sequenced was whole blood. These receptors all come from an adult who was a healthcare worker with PCR-confirmed SARS-CoV-2 infection or an uninfected control (not recorded which).

The genes are TRBV12-3 or TRBV12-4 and TRBJ1-2; 9 bases are a match to TRBD1. CDR3 size: 14 residues. V shed 7 bases and J 4 bases; nucleotides not matched to a gene: 7. DNA of the CDR3: TGTGCCAGCATCGCCACGGGACAGGGCTATGGCTACACCTTC. As protein: CASIATGQGYGYTF.

This clonotype qualifies as medium-sized. J is TRBJ1-2 and V is TRBV16, with D perhaps TRBD1 (5 bases). V was clipped by 4 bases and J by 3 bases, with 18 bases between them. The germline V gene encodes CDR1 KGHSY and CDR2 FQNENV. The CDR3 consists of 16 residues. This chain's CDR3 is CASSPPPRGGDYGYTF. The CDR3 DNA sequence: TGTGCCAGCAGCCCACCTCCCCGCGGAGGGGACTATGGCTACACCTTC.

This clonotype was seen many times. The chain recombines TRBV30 with TRBJ1-1; D call uncertain. Germline V gene sequence: CDR1 GTSNPN, CDR2 SVGIG (reference sequence). Deletions cut 4 bases from V and 5 bases from J, with 14 bases between. There are 13 residues in the CDR3. The CDR3 sequence is CAWTNGGNTEAFF. In nucleotides, the CDR3 is TGTGCCTGGACAAACGGTGGGAATACTGAAGCTTTCTTT.

This clonotype has a count of ten or more. The chain recombines TRBV19 with TRBJ2-7, with D unclear. Trimming shortened V by 4 bases and J by 2 bases, and 15 bases separated the two germline ends. The CDR3 totals 15 residues. Germline CDR1 and CDR2: LNHDA and SQIVND (reference sequence). The CDR3 is CASSTILGPAYEQYF. The CDR3 DNA reads as TGTGCCAGTAGTACGATACTCGGGCCAGCCTACGAGCAGTACTTC.

This clonotype was seen ten or more times. This sequence joins TRBV20-1 and TRBJ2-3; tentative D call: TRBD2 (6 bases). CDR3 size: 15 residues. The germline CDR1 and CDR2 sequences are DFQATT and SNEGSKA (reference sequence). V lost 5 bases and J 2 bases, leaving 17 bases between the germline ends. CDR3 region: CSAYPLASLTDTQYF. The CDR3 DNA sequence: TGCAGTGCTTACCCGCTAGCGTCCCTCACAGATACGCAGTATTTT.

This clonotype was seen at least ten times. The rearrangement joins TRBV5-1 to TRBJ1-6; 9 bases align to TRBD1. CDR3 length: 15 amino acids. CDR1 SGHRS and CDR2 YFSETQ come from the germline V gene. The junction had 6 bases not matched to a gene; V was cut back by 4 bases and J by 7 bases. This chain's CDR3 is CASSVTGGGNSPLHF. CDR3 sequence (DNA): TGCGCCAGCAGCGTGACAGGGGGTGGAAATTCACCCCTCCACTTT.

This clonotype was observed many times. The chain couples TRBV29-1 to TRBJ2-5, with D possibly matching TRBD2 (6 bases). The V and J ends lost 4 bases and 5 bases respectively, with 8 bases between them. The CDR3 spans 11 residues. The germline V gene has CDR1 SQVTM and CDR2 ANQGSEA. CDR3 nucleotides: TGCAGCGTTGTAAGCGGGGAGACCCAGTACTTC. Translated: CSVVSGETQYF.

By frequency in the sample, this clonotype is medium-sized. The chain has TRBV20-1 and TRBJ1-1; TRBD1 matches 7 bases. The V gene end was trimmed by 5 bases and the J gene end by 7 bases; junction bases not matched to a gene: 7. Germline V gene sequence: CDR1 DFQATT, CDR2 SNEGSKA (reference sequence). There are 12 residues in the CDR3. Here the CDR3 reads CSAGGTAREAFF. Written as DNA, the CDR3 is TGCAGTGCTGGAGGGACAGCGCGTGAAGCTTTCTTT.

This clonotype was picked up many times. The chain couples TRBV27 to TRBJ1-5, with 8 bases matching TRBD1. With V trimmed by 5 bases and J by 0 bases, 12 bases remained unmatched. There are 18 residues in the CDR3. From germline, CDR1 is MNHEY and CDR2 SMNVEV (reference sequence). The chain's CDR3 is CASSPLRDRRFSNQPQHF. The CDR3, as DNA: TGTGCCAGCAGTCCCTTAAGGGACAGGAGGTTTAGCAATCAGCCCCAGCATTTT.

This clonotype was counted at least ten times. This chain joins TRBV5-1 and TRBJ2-1; D remains ambiguous. The CDR3 loop spans 14 amino acids. Trimming removed 4 bases from V and 7 bases from J, with 15 bases in between. Germline CDR1 reads SGHRS; CDR2 reads YFSETQ. CDR3 DNA sequence: TGCGCCAGCAGCCCTGACTCGTTCGGTAATGAGCAGTTCTTC. Translated, it gives CASSPDSFGNEQFF.

This clonotype was found many times. The chain has TRBV12-3 or TRBV12-4 and TRBJ2-3, with D unclear. V lost 2 bases and J 4 bases, leaving 7 bases between the germline ends. The CDR3 has 13 residues. CDR3 loop: CASSLYWADTQYF. The CDR3 DNA reads as TGTGCCAGCAGTTTATACTGGGCAGATACGCAGTATTTT.

This clonotype was recorded many times. The CDR3 is CAAKQDRGLYTF. The DNA for the CDR3 is TGTGCCGCGAAGCAGGACAGGGGTCTATACACCTTC. This chain uses TRBV6-6 with TRBJ1-2; 9 bases agree with TRBD1. The germline V gene encodes CDR1 MNHNY and CDR2 SVGAGI (reference sequence). With V trimmed by 11 bases and J by 11 bases, 12 bases remained unmatched. This CDR3 is 12 amino acids long.

This clonotype was observed many times. The rearrangement uses TRBV20-1 and TRBJ1-1; D is possibly TRBD1 (5 bases). The CDR3 is 13 amino acids. The germline V gene has CDR1 DFQATT and CDR2 SNEGSKA (reference sequence). V was shortened by 3 bases and J by 1 base, with 9 bases between the two germline ends. CDR3 sequence: CSASRQGNTEAFF. CDR3 nucleotide sequence: TGCAGTGCTAGTCGTCAGGGGAACACTGAAGCTTTCTTT.

This clonotype has ten or more counts. The rearrangement links TRBV5-1 to TRBJ2-3; D possibly uses TRBD1 or TRBD2 (6 bases each). Trimming pared 6 bases from V and 5 bases from J, leaving 16 bases between. The length of the CDR3 is 14 residues. Looked up from germline, CDR1 is SGHRS and CDR2 is YFSETQ. In DNA form, the CDR3 reads TGCGCCAGCACGCGGTTACAGGGAGGAGATACGCAGTATTTT. This gives the protein CASTRLQGGDTQYF.